This T cell receptor beta chain was identified in a study of T cells in Graves' hyperthyroidism and ophthalmopathy. Study conclusions and caveats: Ophthalmopathy stood apart from stable hyperthyroidism in a 13 V-J model. Most thyroid clonotypes with frequency above 0.001 were detected in blood.

Exclusion of a patient resulted from uncontrolled infection, other autoimmune disease, pregnancy or lactation. Clinicians diagnosed patients from clinical symptoms, serum thyroxine and TRAb, thyroid ultrasound and orbital computed tomography. As regards this clonotype: The antigen remains unidentified.

The CDR3 is 16 residues long. V was clipped by 1 base and J by 7 bases; unmatched bases: 11. Germline V gene data show CDR1 as SGHDN and CDR2 as FVKESK. Amplification of TCR beta CDR3 regions used RNA as the template. Primed by the HTBI set, a first-round RT-PCR was run on the TCR CDR3. TCRdb re-analysed the multiplex PCR reads in MiXCR, keeping a single row per CDR3 protein. Here the sample spans around 600,000 distinct CDR3 sequences, 40% to 55% being singletons. Sequenced material: peripheral blood or thyroid tissue (not recorded which). The chain has TRBV14 and TRBJ2-5; 8 nucleotides line up with TRBD1. The clonotype originates from an adult man with Graves' disease, either hyperthyroidism or ophthalmopathy (not recorded which). The CDR3 DNA is TGTGCCAGCAGCCAAGCCCGGACAGGGAAGTTTGTGACCCAGTACTTC. It translates to CASSQARTGKFVTQYF.